This TCR beta chain was retrieved from a study of cytomegalovirus exposure and HLA in healthy donors (dated by TCRdb to 2016 to 2017). With regard to the full study: According to a later analysis, one platform produced both the roughly 110 validation repertoires and the 670 or so repertoires of the first cohort. The study aimed to test whether signatures of past pathogen exposure could be identified by cataloging public T cell receptors. Besides the first cohort of under 700 subjects, a separate validation cohort made up of some 110 different subjects was used. To predict cytomegalovirus infection status, the study brought together high-throughput TCR immunosequencing, statistical association of individual TCRs with disease status, and machine learning. The research as a whole found: A total of around 150 TCR beta chains were listed by the study as associated with cytomegalovirus. In vitro tests confirmed that a few of the cytomegalovirus-associated TCR beta chains recognize cytomegalovirus antigens. According to the authors, the approach could potentially be generalized to other disease states and immunological phenotypes. In both the original and validation cohorts, the classifier was reported to diagnose cytomegalovirus status with high specificity and sensitivity. In a later analysis, TCRs clustered in the first cohort were found to also tend to co-occur in the 130 or so validation repertoires, with about 93% of cluster scores above 0. A later analysis lacked HLA typing for the validation cohort, so it scored co-occurrence in that cohort across all 110 or so repertoires. Most TCR sequences were seen in very few donors, while some public TCRs were found in many individuals.

Donors formed part of the validation cohort, which comprised over a hundred subjects and was distinct from the first cohort of 666 subjects. The receptor library was made with the immunoSEQ multiplex PCR assay. In the paper's pipeline: To diagnose cytomegalovirus status from the catalog of TCR beta chain sequences, a statistical classification framework was built. Drawn from immuneACCESS, this table holds only the in-frame rearrangements with V and J called that TCRdb kept. Clones are partly lost; checked studies trace under half to an unresolved V gene and leave the rest unexplained. That table gives V, J and clone size, and the DNA gave D and trimming. Within this sample are 250,000 to 300,000 clones, with approximately 83% of them counted one time only. The ten largest clones represent roughly 1% of the sample. As to this clone: Its antigen remains undetermined. Base qualities are not provided; no much larger clone lies one nucleotide away.

CDR1 and CDR2, looked up from the germline V gene, are SNHLY and FYNNEI. After removal of 5 bases from V and 3 bases from J, the junction retains 4 bases not matched to a gene. The CDR3, cysteine through phenylalanine, is 13 amino acids long. The CDR3 DNA has 39 bases and is translated from base 1. This clonotype was obtained from a woman aged 18 to 35 in good health and CMV-seronegative. The source material was PBMCs. The chain is made from TRBV2 and TRBJ2-7, and 7 bases in between align with TRBD1. The CDR3 reads CASSLGQIYEQYF. The nucleotide sequence is TGTGCCAGCAGTTTGGGACAGATCTACGAGCAGTACTTC. The variable domain in full, with residues beyond the CDR3 obtained from the reference TRBV2 and TRBJ2-7 genes, is EPEVTQTPSHQVTQMGQEVILRCVPISNHLYFYWYRQILGQKVEFLVSFYNNEISEKSEIFDDQFSVERPDGSNFTLKIRSTKLEDSAMYFCASSLGQIYEQYFGPGTRLTVT.